This TCR beta chain was recorded in a study of blood T cell repertoires in COVID-19. V was clipped by 0 bases and J by 8 bases, with 11 bases between them. This CDR3 is built from 13 residues. Germline V gene data show CDR1 as SGHTS and CDR2 as YDEGEE. Assay: immunoSEQ multiplex PCR; the TCRdb copy retains only in-frame clones and omits some. This sample has about 200,000 clones, with 65% to 90% found just once. Sequenced sample: PBMCs or T cells enriched from blood (not recorded which). This clonotype was sampled from a woman aged 45-65 years with acute COVID-19. V and J are TRBV5-8 and TRBJ1-1; no firm D call. The DNA of the CDR3 is TGTGCCAGCAGCTTGGGCAGTAAGAAAGAAGCTTTCTTT. Protein: CASSLGSKKEAFF.